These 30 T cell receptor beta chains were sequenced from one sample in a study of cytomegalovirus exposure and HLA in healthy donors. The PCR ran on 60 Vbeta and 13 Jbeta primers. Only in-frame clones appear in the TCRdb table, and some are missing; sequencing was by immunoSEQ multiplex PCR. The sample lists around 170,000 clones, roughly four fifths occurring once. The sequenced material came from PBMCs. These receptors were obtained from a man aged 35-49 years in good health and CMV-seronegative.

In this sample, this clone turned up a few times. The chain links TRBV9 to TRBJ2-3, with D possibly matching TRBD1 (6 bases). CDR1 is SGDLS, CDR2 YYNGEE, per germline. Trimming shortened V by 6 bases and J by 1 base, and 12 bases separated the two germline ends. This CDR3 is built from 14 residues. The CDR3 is CASNWAGGTDTQYF. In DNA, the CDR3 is TGTGCCAGCAACTGGGCAGGGGGCACAGATACGCAGTATTTT.

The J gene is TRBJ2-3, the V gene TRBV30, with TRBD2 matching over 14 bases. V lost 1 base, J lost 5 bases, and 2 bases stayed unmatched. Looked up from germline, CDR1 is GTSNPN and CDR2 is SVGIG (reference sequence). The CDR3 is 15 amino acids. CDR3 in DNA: TGTGCCTGGAGTGGAGGGACTAGCGGGAGAGATACGCAGTATTTT. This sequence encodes CAWSGGTSGRDTQYF.

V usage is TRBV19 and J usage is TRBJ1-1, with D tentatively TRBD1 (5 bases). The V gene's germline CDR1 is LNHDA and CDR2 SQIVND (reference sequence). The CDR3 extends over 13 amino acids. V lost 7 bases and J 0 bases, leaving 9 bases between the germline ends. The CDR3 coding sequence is TGTGCCAGTACGAGACAGTTGAACACTGAAGCTTTCTTT. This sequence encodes CASTRQLNTEAFF.

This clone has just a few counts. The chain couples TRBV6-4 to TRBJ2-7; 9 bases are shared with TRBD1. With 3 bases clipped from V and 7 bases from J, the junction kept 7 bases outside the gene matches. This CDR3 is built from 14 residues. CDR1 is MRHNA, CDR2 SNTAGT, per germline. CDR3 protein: CASSEGQGGEEQYF. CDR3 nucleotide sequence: TGTGCCAGCAGTGAGGGACAGGGTGGGGAGGAGCAGTACTTC.

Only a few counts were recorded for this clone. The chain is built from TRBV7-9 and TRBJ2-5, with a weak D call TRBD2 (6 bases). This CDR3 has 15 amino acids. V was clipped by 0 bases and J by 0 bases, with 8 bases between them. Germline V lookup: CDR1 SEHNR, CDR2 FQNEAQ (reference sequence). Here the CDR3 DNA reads TGTGCCAGCAGCTTAGCGGGGGGTTACCAAGAGACCCAGTACTTC. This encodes CASSLAGGYQETQYF.

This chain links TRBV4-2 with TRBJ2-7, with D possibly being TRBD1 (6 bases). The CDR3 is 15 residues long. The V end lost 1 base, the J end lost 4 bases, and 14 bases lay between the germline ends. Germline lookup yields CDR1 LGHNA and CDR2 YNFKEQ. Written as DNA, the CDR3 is TGTGCCAGCAGCCAAGCGGGCGATAGGGGGTACGAGCAGTACTTC. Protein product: CASSQAGDRGYEQYF.

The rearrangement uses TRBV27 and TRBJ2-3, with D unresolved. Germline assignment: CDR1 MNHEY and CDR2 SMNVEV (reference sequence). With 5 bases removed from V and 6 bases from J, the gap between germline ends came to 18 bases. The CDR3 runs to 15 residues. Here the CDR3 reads CASSAPGHPSDTQYF. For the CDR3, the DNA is TGTGCCAGCAGTGCTCCGGGTCACCCCTCGGATACGCAGTATTTT.

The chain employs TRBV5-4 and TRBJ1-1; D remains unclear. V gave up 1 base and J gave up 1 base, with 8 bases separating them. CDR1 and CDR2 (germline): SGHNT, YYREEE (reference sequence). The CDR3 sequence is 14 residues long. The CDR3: CASSLSHQNTEAFF. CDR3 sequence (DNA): TGTGCCAGCAGCTTGTCACACCAGAACACTGAAGCTTTCTTT.

The CDR3 region has the DNA TGTGCCAGCAGCGTCTCTCCGCGCGCTTACCAAGAGACCCAGTACTTC. Its translation: CASSVSPRAYQETQYF. The chain carries TRBV9 and TRBJ2-5; D not resolved. The CDR3 is made up of 16 amino acids. V was clipped by 2 bases and J by 0 bases, with 14 bases between them. The germline V gene encodes CDR1 SGDLS and CDR2 YYNGEE.

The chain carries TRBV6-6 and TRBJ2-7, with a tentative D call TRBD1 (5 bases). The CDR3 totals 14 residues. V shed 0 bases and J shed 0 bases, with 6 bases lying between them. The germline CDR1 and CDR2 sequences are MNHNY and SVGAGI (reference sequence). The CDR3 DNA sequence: TGTGCCAGCAGTTACTCGACAGTCTCCTACGAGCAGTACTTC. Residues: CASSYSTVSYEQYF.

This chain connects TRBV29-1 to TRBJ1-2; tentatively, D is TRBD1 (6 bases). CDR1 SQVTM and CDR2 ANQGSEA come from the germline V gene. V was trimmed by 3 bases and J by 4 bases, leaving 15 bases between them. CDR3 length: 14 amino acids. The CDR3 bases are TGCAGCGTTGACTTCAGGGGCGTAGGCTATGGCTACACCTTC. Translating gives CSVDFRGVGYGYTF.

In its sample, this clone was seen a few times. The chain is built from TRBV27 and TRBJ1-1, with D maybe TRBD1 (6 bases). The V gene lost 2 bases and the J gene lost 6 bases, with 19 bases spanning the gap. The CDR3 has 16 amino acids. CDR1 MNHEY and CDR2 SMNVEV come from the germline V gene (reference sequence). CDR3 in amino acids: CASSLDSPGEGAEAFF. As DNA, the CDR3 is TGTGCCAGCAGTTTAGACTCCCCTGGGGAGGGGGCTGAAGCTTTCTTT.

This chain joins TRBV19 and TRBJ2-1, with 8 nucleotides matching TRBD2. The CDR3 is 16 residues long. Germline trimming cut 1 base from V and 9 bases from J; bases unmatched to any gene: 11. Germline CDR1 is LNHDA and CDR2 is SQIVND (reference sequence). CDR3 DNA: TGTGCCAGTAGTATAGCCGGGGGACTAGGTTTACCTGAGCAGTTCTTC. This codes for CASSIAGGLGLPEQFF.

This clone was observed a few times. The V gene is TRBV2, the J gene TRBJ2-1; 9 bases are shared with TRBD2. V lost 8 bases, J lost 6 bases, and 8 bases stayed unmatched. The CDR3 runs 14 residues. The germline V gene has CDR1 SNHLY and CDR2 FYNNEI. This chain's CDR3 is CASRRLAVINEQFF. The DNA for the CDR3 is TGTGCCAGCCGACGACTAGCGGTTATCAATGAGCAGTTCTTC.

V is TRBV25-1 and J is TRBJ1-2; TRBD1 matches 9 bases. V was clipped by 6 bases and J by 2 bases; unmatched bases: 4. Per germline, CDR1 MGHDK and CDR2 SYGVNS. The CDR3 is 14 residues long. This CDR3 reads CASSRGTGNYGYTF. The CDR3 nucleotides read TGTGCCAGCAGCAGAGGGACAGGGAACTATGGCTACACCTTC.

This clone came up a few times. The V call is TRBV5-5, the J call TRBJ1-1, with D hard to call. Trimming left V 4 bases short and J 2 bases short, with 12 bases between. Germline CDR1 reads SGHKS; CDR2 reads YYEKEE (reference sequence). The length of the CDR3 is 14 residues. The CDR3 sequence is CASSEGTANTEAFF. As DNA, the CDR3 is TGTGCCAGCAGCGAGGGTACGGCAAACACTGAAGCTTTCTTT.

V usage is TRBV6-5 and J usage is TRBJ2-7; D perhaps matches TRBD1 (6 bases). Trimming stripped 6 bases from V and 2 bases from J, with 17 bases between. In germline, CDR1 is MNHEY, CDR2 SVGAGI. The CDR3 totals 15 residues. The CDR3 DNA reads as TGTGCCAGCAGCAAACAGGGTATAAGTCCCTACGAGCAGTACTTC. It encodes CASSKQGISPYEQYF.

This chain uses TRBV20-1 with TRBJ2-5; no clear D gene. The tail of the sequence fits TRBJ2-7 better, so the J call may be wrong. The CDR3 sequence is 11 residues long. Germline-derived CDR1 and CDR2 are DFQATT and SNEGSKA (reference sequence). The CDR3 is CSARDAVEQYF. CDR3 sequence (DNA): TGCAGTGCTAGAGACGCGGTCGAGCAGTACTTC.

CDR3 nucleotide sequence: TGCGCCAGCAGCCAGTCGGGGAGGGCGAACACCGGGGAGCTGTTTTTT. Translating gives CASSQSGRANTGELFF. The rearrangement joins TRBV4-1 to TRBJ2-2, with 7 bases matching TRBD2. In germline, CDR1 is MGHRA, CDR2 YSYEKL. V lost 3 bases, J lost 0 bases, and 4 bases stayed unmatched. The CDR3 runs to 16 residues.

CDR3 sequence reads: CASSIVRADTQYF. The DNA of the CDR3 is TGTGCCAGTAGTATAGTCCGGGCAGATACGCAGTATTTT. The rearrangement joins TRBV19 to TRBJ2-3; no firm D call. The CDR3 is 13 amino acids. From germline, CDR1 is LNHDA and CDR2 SQIVND (reference sequence). With 1 base removed from V and 4 bases from J, the gap between germline ends came to 6 bases.

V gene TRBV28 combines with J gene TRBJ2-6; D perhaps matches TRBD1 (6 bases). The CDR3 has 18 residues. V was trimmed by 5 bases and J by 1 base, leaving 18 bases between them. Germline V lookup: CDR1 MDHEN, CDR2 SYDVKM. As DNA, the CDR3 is TGTGCCAGCAGTACACCAGGGGTTTCCAAATCTGGGGCCAACGTCCTGACTTTC. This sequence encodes CASSTPGVSKSGANVLTF. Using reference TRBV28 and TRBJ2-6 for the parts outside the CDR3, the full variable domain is DVKVTQSSRYLVKRTGEKVFLECVQDMDHENMFWYRQDPGLGLRLIYFSYDVKMKEKGDIPEGYSVSREKKERFSLILESASTNQTSMYLCASSTPGVSKSGANVLTFGAGSRLTVL.

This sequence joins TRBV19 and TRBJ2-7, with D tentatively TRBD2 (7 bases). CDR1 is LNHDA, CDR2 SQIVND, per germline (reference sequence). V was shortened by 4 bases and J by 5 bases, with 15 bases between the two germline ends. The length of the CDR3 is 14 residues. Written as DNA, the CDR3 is TGTGCCAGTAGTACGGGACACCGGGGGGACGAGCAGTACGTC. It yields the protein CASSTGHRGDEQYV.

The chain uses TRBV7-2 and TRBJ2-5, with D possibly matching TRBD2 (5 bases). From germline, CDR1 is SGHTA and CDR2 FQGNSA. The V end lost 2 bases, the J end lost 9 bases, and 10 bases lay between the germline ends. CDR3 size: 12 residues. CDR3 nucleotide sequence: TGTGCCAGCAGCTTATGGCAGAGGGCCCAGTACTTC. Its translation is CASSLWQRAQYF.

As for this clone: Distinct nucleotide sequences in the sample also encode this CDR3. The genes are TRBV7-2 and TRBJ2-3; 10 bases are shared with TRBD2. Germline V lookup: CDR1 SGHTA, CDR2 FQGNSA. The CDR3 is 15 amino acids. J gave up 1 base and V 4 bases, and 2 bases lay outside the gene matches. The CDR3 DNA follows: TGTGCCAGCAGCTCTAGCGGGAGCGGCACAGATACGCAGTATTTT. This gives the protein CASSSSGSGTDTQYF.

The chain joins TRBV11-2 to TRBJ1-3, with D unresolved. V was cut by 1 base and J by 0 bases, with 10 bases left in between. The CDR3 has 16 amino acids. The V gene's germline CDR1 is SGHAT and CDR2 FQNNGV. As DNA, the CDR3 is TGTGCCAGCAGCTTAGCATATCCGGGCTCTGGAAACACCATATATTTT. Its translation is CASSLAYPGSGNTIYF.

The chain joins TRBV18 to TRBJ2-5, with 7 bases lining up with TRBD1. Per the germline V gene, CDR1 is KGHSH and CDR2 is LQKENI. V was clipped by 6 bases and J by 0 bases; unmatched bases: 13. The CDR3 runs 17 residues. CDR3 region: CASSLTQAGGYQETQYF. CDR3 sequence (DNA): TGTGCCAGCTCCCTCACCCAGGCAGGGGGATACCAAGAGACCCAGTACTTC.

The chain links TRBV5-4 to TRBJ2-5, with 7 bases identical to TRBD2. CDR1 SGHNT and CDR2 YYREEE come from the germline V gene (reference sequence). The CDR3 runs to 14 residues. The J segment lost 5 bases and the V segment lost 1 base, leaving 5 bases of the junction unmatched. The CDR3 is CASSLPAGRETQYF. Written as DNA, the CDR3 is TGTGCCAGCAGCTTGCCAGCGGGGCGTGAGACCCAGTACTTC. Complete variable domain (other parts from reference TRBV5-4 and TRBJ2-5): ETGVTQSPTHLIKTRGQQVTLRCSSQSGHNTVSWYQQALGQGPQFIFQYYREEENGRGNFPPRFSGLQFPNYSSELNVNALELDDSALYLCASSLPAGRETQYFGPGTRLLVL.

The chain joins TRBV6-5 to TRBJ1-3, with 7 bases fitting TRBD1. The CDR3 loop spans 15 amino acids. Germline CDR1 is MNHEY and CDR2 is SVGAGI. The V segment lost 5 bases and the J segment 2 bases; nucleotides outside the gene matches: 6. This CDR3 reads CASSQTGTPGNTIYF. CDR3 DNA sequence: TGTGCCAGCAGTCAGACAGGGACGCCTGGAAACACCATATATTTT.

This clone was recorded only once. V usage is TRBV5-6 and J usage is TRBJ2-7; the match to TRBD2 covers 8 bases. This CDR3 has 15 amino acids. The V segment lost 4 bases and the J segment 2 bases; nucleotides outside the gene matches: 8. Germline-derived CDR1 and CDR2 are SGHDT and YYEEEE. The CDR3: CASSAGVAGTYEQYV. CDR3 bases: TGTGCCAGCAGCGCTGGGGTAGCGGGAACCTACGAGCAGTACGTC.

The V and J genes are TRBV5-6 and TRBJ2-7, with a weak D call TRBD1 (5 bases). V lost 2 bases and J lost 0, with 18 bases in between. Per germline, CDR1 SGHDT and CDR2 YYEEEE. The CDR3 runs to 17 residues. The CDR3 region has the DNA TGTGCCAGCAGCTTTTTCACAGGAGACCCAAGCTCCTACGAGCAGTACGTC. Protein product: CASSFFTGDPSSYEQYV.